This T cell receptor (beta chain) came from a study of T-cell memory formation after mild COVID-19. Looking at the study overall: TCR clusters were mostly donor specific. Study outcomes and limitations: In second-wave clones peaking day 37, SARS-CoV-2 specificity remained unconfirmed. Shrinking CD4+ clones were chiefly CM and EM; CD8+ ones were chiefly EMRA. Later expanders leaned CD4+, whereas clones that contracted between day 15 and 85 were balanced CD4/CD8.

This clonotype was found a few times. Its antigen is as yet unknown. V dropped 2 bases and J dropped 3 bases, with 14 bases sitting between them. Per germline, CDR1 SNHLY and CDR2 FYNNEI. This CDR3 comprises 16 residues. Each CDR3 protein gets one entry after TCRdb re-called the 5' RACE reads with MiXCR. Of about 210,000 distinct CDR3 sequences in the sample, more than 9% were seen once. This receptor was identified in a man aged 18 to 29 who had mild COVID-19 (a few samples of this study predate the infection). Cell type and time point are not known. V gene TRBV2 combines with J gene TRBJ1-5; weak D call: TRBD1 (6 bases). The sample was PBMCs or a T cell subset sorted from them (not recorded which). The CDR3 here is CASSESGAVFNQPQHF. The CDR3 coding sequence is TGTGCCAGCAGTGAATCGGGGGCGGTTTTCAATCAGCCCCAGCATTTT. The entire variable domain, with the rest obtained from reference TRBV2 and TRBJ1-5, is as follows: EPEVTQTPSHQVTQMGQEVILRCVPISNHLYFYWYRQILGQKVEFLVSFYNNEISEKSEIFDDQFSVERPDGSNFTLKIRSTKLEDSAMYFCASSESGAVFNQPQHFGDGTRLSIL.